What follows is one T cell receptor (beta chain) and its context. What antigen it recognizes has not been identified. No per-base quality is available; no much larger clone lies one base away. At the junction V is shortened by 6 bases and J by 2 bases, with 14 bases in between. Inclusive of the bounding cysteine and phenylalanine, the CDR3 is 14 residues long. The DNA shown is the 42-base CDR3, in frame from base 1. The germline V gene encodes CDR1 SNHLY and CDR2 FYNNEI. The source of the sample is a study of patients and donors after allogeneic stem cell transplantation (dated by TCRdb to 2019 to 2021). Library method: RT-PCR. TCRdb shows the sequencer as NextSeq 550. The raw public reads went through TCRdb reprocessing: fastp at Q25, MiXCR clone calling, in-frame beta chains kept. All rows with the same CDR3 protein become a single entry with the most common DNA and genes. In this sample the table shows more than 850,000 distinct CDR3 sequences, roughly 17% of which occur a single time. The ten largest clones take up 5% to 6.5% of the sample.

This clonotype originated in a human donor who was either an allogeneic HSCT recipient or a stem cell or donor lymphocyte infusion donor (not recorded which). It is not recorded whose cells these are; they may come from a transplant donor. Sequencing input: blood, either unsorted or a sorted T cell fraction (not recorded which). Recombination connected TRBV2 to TRBJ2-7, and possibly TRBD1, on 5 matching bases. In nucleotide form, the sequence is TGTGCCAGCAGGGCAGGGTTACTTACCTACGAGCAGTACTTC. Translated, this gives CASRAGLLTYEQYF.